The TCR beta chain under discussion was sequenced for a study of long-term antiretroviral therapy in people with HIV (dated by TCRdb to the early 2020s). For the wider study: The earliest samples were collected about a decade before the 2015 WHO recommendation for immediate ART, when ART was typically delayed until CD4 counts fell. From a few dozen adults with confirmed HIV infection, the cohort provided approximately 190 cryopreserved PBMC samples, gathered serially across a mean of roughly 6 years (range 1-12). Of the 30 or so participants with HIV, about twelve were female. Whether ART initiation and durable HIV suppression were associated with changes in peripheral blood TRB repertoire composition and diversity was tested in a retrospective serial study. No cross-contamination during QIAcube processing was seen in test extractions of a monoclonal T-cell line run alongside approximately 36 polyclonal samples. What the work shows at the level of the full study, not this receptor alone: At every time point, the repertoire was dominated by expanded TRB clones first identified before ART initiation, although this dominance fluctuated and, in many PLHIV, declined after ART. Samples dated from about 2004 to 2017, and the ART regimens used may be less effective than current ones. A significant increase in TRB diversity was found to be associated with ART initiation, although TRB diversity was observed to remain significantly below that of transplant donor controls even after long-term ART. CDR3 length ranges in HIV repertoires were narrower than in controls, and network structure suggested an antigen-experienced repertoire with only a slight naive shift after ART. Unsorted PBMC were profiled instead of sorted CD4+ and CD8+ T cells because pre-ART samples had limited cell numbers. Inferences about post-ART repertoire changes were limited because no data were available on ART adherence, viral resistance or therapy changes. Limited PBMC availability meant only the TCR beta chain was sequenced, without alpha chain pairing.

Participants were included only if at least one PBMC sample before ART initiation and at least two post-ART samples were available. Treatment was received in the United States of America by all participants with HIV. Cryopreserved samples of about 0.9-11 million PBMC were thawed and washed before DNA extraction. At the time of the earliest PBMC sample, participants with HIV were aged between roughly 20 and 54 years. PBMC samples were contributed by each participant from 1-4 timepoints before ART initiation and 2-8 timepoints after ART initiation, with a median of 7 samples. Serial HIV viral load, CD4+ T-cell count, ART history and demographic data were obtained for every participant. Using a Qiagen kit on a QIAcube, genomic DNA was extracted from unsorted PBMC, with samples processed in batches of 12. The immunoSEQ hsTCRB v3.0 assay was used at survey level resolution to sequence the TRB variable region. The targeted TRB sequencing depth was roughly 40,000-55,000 T-cell genomes per sample. An Illumina MiSeq with a v3 150-cycle kit was used to sequence the pooled TRB libraries. The authors processed their data as follows. Analysis of repertoires was carried out in R inside a reproducible Nextflow workflow spanning QC, data transformation and analysis. LymphoSeq2, an R package for exploring AIRR-Seq data, was used to implement custom analyses. Several samples yielding fewer than 5000 total TRB sequences were excluded, leaving 150 to 200 analyzed HIV repertoires. Among the 180 or so HIV repertoires that were kept, 59 were collected before ART initiation and roughly 130 were collected after ART initiation. Repertoires were downsampled to 5000 TRB nucleotide sequences, and summary statistics were averaged over 100 downsampling iterations. The analysis kept only TRB sequences whose CDR3 regions were at least seven amino acids long. Two measures captured diversity: a Shannon entropy-derived clonality score and the Gini coefficient. In the repertoire networks, any two of the top 5000 CDR3 amino acid sequences were linked whenever the two sequences differed by an edit distance of one. For TRB CDR3 amino acid sequences, GLIPH2 was used to predict antigen specificity groups and MHC restriction. To flag known CMV, EBV, HIV or tissue antigen associations, CDR3 amino acid sequences were matched against VDJdb and McPAS-TCR. Pre-ART, post-ART and control groups were compared with Wilcoxon signed-rank tests and Holm-Bonferroni correction. Imported from immuneACCESS, the table was reduced by TCRdb to in-frame sequences with V and J called. These copies leave out some clones; in studies compared against another copy, an unresolved V gene accounts for under half, and the cause of the remainder is not known. For V, J and clone size, that table is used; D and trimming come from the DNA. The sample table lists 15,000 to 20,000 clones, roughly 80% of them with a count of one. The ten largest account for approximately 11% of the sample.

Trimming at the junction amounts to 0 bases on V and 10 bases on J, and the germline ends lie 11 bases apart. The CDR3 runs 13 amino acids, cysteine and phenylalanine included. Only the CDR3 part of the read is kept: 39 bases, read in frame from the first base. The germline V gene (reference sequence) sets CDR1 to SGHNT and CDR2 to YYREEE. Points on this clone: Its specific antigen is unknown. Per-base qualities were not stored, and no clone one base away is much larger.

The clonotype comes from a middle-aged woman with HIV. Here the chain combines TRBV5-4 and TRBJ2-1, with no D gene named confidently. Here the sequenced sample was unsorted PBMCs, taken 2.3 years after starting antiretroviral therapy. Here is the DNA: TGTGCCAGCAGCTTGGATCCCTCGGTCGAGCAGTTCTTC. This gives the protein CASSLDPSVEQFF.